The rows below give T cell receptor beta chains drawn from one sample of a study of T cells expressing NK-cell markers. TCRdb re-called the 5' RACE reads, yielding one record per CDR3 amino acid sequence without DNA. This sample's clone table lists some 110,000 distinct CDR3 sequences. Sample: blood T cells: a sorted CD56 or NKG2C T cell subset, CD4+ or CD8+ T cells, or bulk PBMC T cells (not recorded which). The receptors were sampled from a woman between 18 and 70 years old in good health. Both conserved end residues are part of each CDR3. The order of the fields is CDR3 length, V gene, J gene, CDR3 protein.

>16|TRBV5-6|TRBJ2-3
CASSEDTSGTGDTQYF
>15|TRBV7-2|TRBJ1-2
CASSLEGMGSYGYTF
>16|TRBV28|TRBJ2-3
CATTSGRATTPDTQYF
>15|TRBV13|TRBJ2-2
CASSLGVTNTGELFF
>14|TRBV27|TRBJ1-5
CASSNPTSNQPQHF
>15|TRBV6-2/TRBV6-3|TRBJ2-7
CASSYSERSSYEQYF
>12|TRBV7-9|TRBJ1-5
CATAEDNQPQHF
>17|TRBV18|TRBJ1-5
CASSPSGVVTANQPQHF
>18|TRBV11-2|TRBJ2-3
CASSHGTSGGYGTDTQYF
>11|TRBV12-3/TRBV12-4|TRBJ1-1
CASSLGTEAFF
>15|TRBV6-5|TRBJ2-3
CASSYAGANTDTQYF
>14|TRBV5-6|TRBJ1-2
CASSLGGGNYGYTF
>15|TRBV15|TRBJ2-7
CATSSTDRAGYEQYF
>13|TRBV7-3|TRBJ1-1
CASSPAVQVGAFF
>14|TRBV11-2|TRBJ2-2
CASSLEMLAGELFF
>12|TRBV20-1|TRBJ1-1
CSARSVNTEAFF
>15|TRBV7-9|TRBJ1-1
CASSPTGQTNTEAFF
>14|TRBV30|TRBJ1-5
CAWMPTGSGQPQHF
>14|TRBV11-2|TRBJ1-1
CASSPGAAVTEAFF
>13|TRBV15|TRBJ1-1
CATSRGSVASAFF
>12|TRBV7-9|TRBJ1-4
CASSLRGWELFF